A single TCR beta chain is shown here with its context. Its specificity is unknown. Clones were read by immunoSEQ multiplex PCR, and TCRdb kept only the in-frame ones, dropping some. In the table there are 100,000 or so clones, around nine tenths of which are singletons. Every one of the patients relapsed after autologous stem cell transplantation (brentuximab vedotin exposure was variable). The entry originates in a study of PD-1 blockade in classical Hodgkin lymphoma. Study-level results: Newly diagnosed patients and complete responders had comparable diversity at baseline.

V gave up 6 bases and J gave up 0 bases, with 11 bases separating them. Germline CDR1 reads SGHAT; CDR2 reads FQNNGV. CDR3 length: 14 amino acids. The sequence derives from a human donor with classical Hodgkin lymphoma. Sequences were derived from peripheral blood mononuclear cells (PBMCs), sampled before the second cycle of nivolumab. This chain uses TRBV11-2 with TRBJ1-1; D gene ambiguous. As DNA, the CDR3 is TGTGCCAGCAGTCACCCCACCCTGAACACTGAAGCTTTCTTT. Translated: CASSHPTLNTEAFF.